This TCR beta chain was profiled in a study of regulatory T cells in long-lasting Graves disease. The study's findings and limits: Those with persistent disease had in common more public clonotypes (2,741) than new patients (966).

Regarding time point: newly diagnosed GD, antithyroid drugs for less than 3 months. PBMC-derived RNA was used for the TCR library. To make TCR beta libraries, researchers used iRepertoire HTBI primers and Arm-PCR of CDR3 regions. Per the original data handling: Identified segments across samples numbered about 56 TRBV and approximately 14 TRBJ. TCRdb reprocessed the multiplex PCR reads via MiXCR and lists one record per CDR3 protein. TCRdb's processing, not the authors' own work, is the source of the V and J calls. Among just over 600,000 distinct CDR3 sequences listed, under 20% were seen once. The CDR3 totals 15 residues. The germline V and J ends were trimmed by 4 bases and 8 bases, with 21 bases remaining between them. This clonotype has at least ten counts. The antigen remains undetermined. This sample also belongs to another study, concerning T cells in Graves' hyperthyroidism and ophthalmopathy. That source adds: Orbital computed tomography, thyroid ultrasound, serum thyroxine and TRAb, and clinical symptoms together informed the diagnoses. First-round RT-PCR targeting the TCR CDR3 was performed with the HTBI primer set.

The material sequenced was peripheral blood mononuclear cells (PBMCs), taken at new diagnosis, from a patient treated with antithyroid drugs. This TCR was sampled from a woman younger than 45 with Graves disease. The V gene is TRBV12-3 or TRBV12-4, the J gene TRBJ2-7, with a tentative D call TRBD1 (5 bases). Written as DNA, the CDR3 is TGTGCCAGCAGTTCAACCGTAGGGGCGACCGAGAAGCAGTACTTC. Protein sequence: CASSSTVGATEKQYF.